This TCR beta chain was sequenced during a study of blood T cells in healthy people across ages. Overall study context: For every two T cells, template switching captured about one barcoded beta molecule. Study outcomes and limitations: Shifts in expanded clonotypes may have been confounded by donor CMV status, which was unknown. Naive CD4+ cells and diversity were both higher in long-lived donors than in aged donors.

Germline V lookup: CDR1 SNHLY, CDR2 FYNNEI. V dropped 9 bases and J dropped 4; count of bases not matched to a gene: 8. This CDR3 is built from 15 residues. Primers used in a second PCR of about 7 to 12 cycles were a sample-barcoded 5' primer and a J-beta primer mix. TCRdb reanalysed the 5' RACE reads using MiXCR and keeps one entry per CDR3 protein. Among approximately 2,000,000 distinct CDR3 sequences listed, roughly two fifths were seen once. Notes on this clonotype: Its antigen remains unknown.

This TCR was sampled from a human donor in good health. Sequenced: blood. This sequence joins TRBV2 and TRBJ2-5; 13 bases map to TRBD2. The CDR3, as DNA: TGTGCCAGTCTCCCGGGACTAGCGGGGTTAGAGACCCAGTACTTC. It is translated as CASLPGLAGLETQYF.